The 24 T cell receptor beta chains given below trace back to one sample, sequenced in a study of PD-1 blockade in mismatch repair-deficient tumors. Libraries were prepared by immunoSEQ multiplex PCR; TCRdb keeps only in-frame clonotypes and omits some of them. The sample has 35,000 or so clones, about 85% seen once. Source: peripheral blood, taken approximately 80 weeks after starting pembrolizumab. These receptors came from an adult with mismatch repair-deficient cancer.

V and J are TRBV29-1 and TRBJ1-1; 8 bases fit TRBD1. The trim removed 4 bases at V and 5 bases at J, leaving 9 bases unmatched. The CDR3 has 14 amino acids. Looked up from germline, CDR1 is SQVTM and CDR2 is ANQGSEA. The CDR3 reads CSVGRTGSGTEAFF. For the CDR3, the DNA is TGCAGCGTTGGAAGGACAGGGTCTGGAACTGAAGCTTTCTTT.

The chain couples TRBV5-1 to TRBJ2-6; D is ambiguous. V lost 3 bases to trimming and J lost 0 bases, with 4 bases between them. This CDR3 is built from 14 residues. Germline loops: CDR1 SGHRS, CDR2 YFSETQ. This chain's CDR3 is CASSSGSGANVLTF. DNA of the CDR3: TGCGCCAGCAGCTCCGGCTCTGGGGCCAACGTCCTGACTTTC.

The V call is TRBV6-1, the J call TRBJ1-2; D is possibly TRBD1 (6 bases). This CDR3 is 15 amino acids long. Germline V gene data show CDR1 as MNHNS and CDR2 as SASEGT. Trimming took off 2 bases at V and 0 bases at J, with 10 bases between the two ends. The chain's CDR3 is CASSEQGRANYGYTF. The CDR3 DNA follows: TGTGCCAGCAGTGAACAGGGGCGCGCTAACTATGGCTACACCTTC.

This clone was observed a handful of times. J is TRBJ2-7 and V is TRBV19, with 8 bases matching TRBD1. V dropped 5 bases and J dropped 4; count of bases not matched to a gene: 7. Germline CDR1 is LNHDA and CDR2 is SQIVND (reference sequence). The length of the CDR3 is 14 residues. The chain's CDR3 is CASSPRQGTYEQYF. In DNA, the CDR3 is TGTGCCAGTAGTCCCCGACAGGGGACGTACGAGCAGTACTTC.

This clone was seen just once. The chain uses TRBV30 and TRBJ2-7; tentatively, D is TRBD1 or TRBD2 (5 bases each). Germline CDR1 reads GTSNPN; CDR2 reads SVGIG (reference sequence). With 2 bases removed from V and 5 bases from J, the gap between germline ends came to 13 bases. The CDR3 covers 13 residues. The CDR3 is CAWSSGTPNEQYF. The CDR3 coding sequence is TGTGCCTGGAGTTCCGGGACCCCCAACGAGCAGTACTTC.

This chain connects TRBV5-6 to TRBJ1-5; D gene unclear. Trimming cost V 1 base and J 9 bases, with 8 bases left between them. The CDR3 sequence is 12 residues long. The germline V gene encodes CDR1 SGHDT and CDR2 YYEEEE. The CDR3: CASSLWMGPQHF. CDR3 DNA sequence: TGTGCCAGCAGCTTGTGGATGGGGCCCCAGCATTTT.

The V call is TRBV7-2, the J call TRBJ2-1; 14 nucleotides line up with TRBD2. V was pared by 2 bases and J by 1 base, with 4 bases of the junction left unmatched. This CDR3 has 18 amino acids. Germline CDR1 is SGHTA and CDR2 is FQGNSA. Here the CDR3 reads CASSLPGLAGASYNEQFF. Here the CDR3 DNA reads TGTGCCAGCAGCTTACCGGGACTAGCGGGAGCTTCCTACAATGAGCAGTTCTTC.

The chain carries TRBV5-1 and TRBJ2-1, with unresolved D. V was pared by 4 bases and J by 0 bases, with 17 bases between. The CDR3 has 17 residues. CDR1 and CDR2 (germline): SGHRS, YFSETQ. The CDR3 loop reads CASSRLPGDYSYNEQFF. CDR3 sequence (DNA): TGCGCCAGCAGCCGCCTACCGGGCGATTACTCCTACAATGAGCAGTTCTTC. The full variable domain, rest sourced from reference TRBV5-1 and TRBJ2-1, is KAGVTQTPRYLIKTRGQQVTLSCSPISGHRSVSWYQQTPGQGLQFLFEYFSETQRNKGNFPGRFSGRQFSNSRSEMNVSTLELGDSALYLCASSRLPGDYSYNEQFFGPGTRLTVL.

The chain's CDR3 is CASSLWGDLNTEAFF. The CDR3 DNA follows: TGTGCCAGCAGCTTGTGGGGGGATTTAAACACTGAAGCTTTCTTT. This sequence joins TRBV7-2 and TRBJ1-1; the D gene is possibly TRBD1 (5 bases). Germline values: CDR1 SGHTA, CDR2 FQGNSA. Trimming took off 3 bases at V and 2 bases at J, with 13 bases between the two ends. The CDR3 runs 15 residues.

The V gene is TRBV19, the J gene TRBJ1-5; weak D call: TRBD1 (5 bases). V dropped 3 bases and J dropped 2 bases, with 14 bases sitting between them. The CDR3 is made up of 16 amino acids. Germline lookup yields CDR1 LNHDA and CDR2 SQIVND (reference sequence). The DNA of the CDR3 is TGTGCCAGTAGTATTGAAGGGACCCTCGGCAATCAGCCCCAGCATTTT. As protein: CASSIEGTLGNQPQHF.

This chain's CDR3 is CASSLMLAGGNEQFF. Written as DNA, the CDR3 is TGTGCCAGCAGCTTGATGTTAGCGGGGGGTAATGAGCAGTTCTTC. V is TRBV5-6 and J is TRBJ2-1; 10 nucleotides align to TRBD2. Germline V gene sequence: CDR1 SGHDT, CDR2 YYEEEE. The CDR3 sequence is 15 residues long. With V trimmed by 1 base and J by 7 bases, 5 bases remained unmatched.

The rearrangement links TRBV19 to TRBJ2-1; 14 nucleotides match TRBD2. V lost 6 bases, J lost 5 bases, and 3 bases stayed unmatched. The CDR3 contains 15 residues. Germline V gene data show CDR1 as LNHDA and CDR2 as SQIVND (reference sequence). The CDR3 DNA follows: TGTGCCAGTAGCCAGGGACTAGCGGGAGACAATGAGCAGTTCTTC. As protein: CASSQGLAGDNEQFF.

This rearrangement joins TRBV7-6 to TRBJ2-5; D may be TRBD1 or TRBD2 (6 bases each). The CDR3 covers 16 residues. Germline V gene sequence: CDR1 SGHVS, CDR2 FNYEAQ. V dropped 1 base and J dropped 4 bases, with 16 bases sitting between them. The CDR3 DNA sequence: TGTGCCAGCAGCTTAGATCAAGGGGGGTTCATAGAGACCCAGTACTTC. Its protein is CASSLDQGGFIETQYF.

The chain combines TRBV6-6 with TRBJ2-7; 7 nucleotides align to TRBD2. The germline gives CDR1 MNHNY, CDR2 SVGAGI (reference sequence). V was pared by 9 bases and J by 3 bases, with 8 bases of the junction left unmatched. This CDR3 region has 13 residues. The CDR3 region has the DNA TGTGCCAGTTCGCGGGGGTCATACTACGAGCAGTACTTC. Its protein product is CASSRGSYYEQYF.

This chain joins TRBV7-9 and TRBJ2-2, with D possibly TRBD2 on 6 matching bases. There are 14 residues in the CDR3. V was shortened by 7 bases and J by 1 base, with 10 bases between the two germline ends. CDR1 SEHNR and CDR2 FQNEAQ come from the germline V gene (reference sequence). The CDR3 region has the DNA TGTGCCAGCAACTCGGGGGTGAACACCGGGGAGCTGTTTTTT. This sequence encodes CASNSGVNTGELFF.

The rearrangement uses TRBV7-9 and TRBJ1-2; 10 nucleotides line up with TRBD1. Germline V gene data show CDR1 as SEHNR and CDR2 as FQNEAQ (reference sequence). The CDR3 length is 15 residues. The junction had 4 bases not matched to a gene; V was cut back by 2 bases and J by 4 bases. The CDR3, as DNA: TGTGCCAGCAGCTTATCGGGACAGGGGATCTATGGCTACACCTTC. It is translated as CASSLSGQGIYGYTF.

The rearrangement joins TRBV7-9 to TRBJ2-7; D unresolved. Trimming removed 0 bases from V and 3 bases from J, with 9 bases in between. Germline V CDR1 and CDR2: SEHNR, FQNEAQ (reference sequence). The CDR3 is made up of 14 amino acids. The CDR3 DNA is TGTGCCAGCAGCTTAGCAATCCAGAACTACGAGCAGTACTTC. Its protein product is CASSLAIQNYEQYF.

This clone was counted only a few times. V and J are TRBV2 and TRBJ2-7, with D perhaps TRBD2 (6 bases). Germline V gene lookup returns CDR1 SNHLY and CDR2 FYNNEI. V dropped 8 bases and J dropped 4 bases, with 27 bases sitting between them. The CDR3 loop spans 17 amino acids. The CDR3 nucleotides are TGTGCCAGCCTTAGTTTGACCCCGGGGGAAACTACTTACGAGCAGTACTTC. It is translated as CASLSLTPGETTYEQYF.

This clone was observed a handful of times. The chain is built from TRBV12-5 and TRBJ1-5; 12 nucleotides agree with TRBD1. The CDR3 sequence is 17 residues long. Germline CDR1 LGHNT, CDR2 FRNRAP. The V gene end was trimmed by 3 bases and the J gene end by 6 bases; junction bases not matched to a gene: 9. CDR3 bases: TGTGCTAGTGGTTTTGGGACAGGGGGCGAGCCCCTTCAGCCCCAGCATTTT. It specifies CASGFGTGGEPLQPQHF.

The rearrangement links TRBV21-1 to TRBJ2-1; the DNA was not used to check the table's D call, TRBD1. TRBV21-1 is recorded as a pseudogene. The CDR3 spans 14 residues. The CDR3, as DNA: TGTGCCAGCAGACAACAGGGGACCGTGACGGGGCAGTTCTTC. Its protein product is CASRQQGTVTGQFF.

This rearrangement joins TRBV18 to TRBJ1-4; the D is unclear. Germline lookup yields CDR1 KGHSH and CDR2 LQKENI. V was shortened by 1 base and J by 0 bases, with 15 bases between the two germline ends. The length of the CDR3 is 18 residues. This CDR3 reads CASSPRSTDGATNEKLFF. The DNA of the CDR3 is TGTGCCAGCTCACCACGGTCAACCGACGGGGCAACTAATGAAAAACTGTTTTTT.

About this clone itself: At one end the junction does not follow the germline gene, possibly because of a read error. The rearrangement joins TRBV7-7 to TRBJ2-3; 8 bases match TRBD2. The CDR3 spans 15 residues. Germline V gene data show CDR1 as SSHAT and CDR2 as FNYEAQ (reference sequence). As DNA, the CDR3 is TGTGCTAGCAGCTCCGTCTCCGGGGGGGTAGATACGCAGTATTTT. This gives the protein CASSSVSGGVDTQYF.

The chain recombines TRBV23-1 with TRBJ1-5; D gene uncertain. TRBV23-1 is labeled an ORF, and its function is uncertain. The CDR3 contains 12 residues. Trimming left V 4 bases short and J 8 bases short, with 9 bases between. The CDR3 nucleotides read TGCGCCAGCAGTCTACAACCGAAGCCCCAGCATTTT. It encodes CASSLQPKPQHF.

This rearrangement joins TRBV19 to TRBJ2-1; 12 positions match TRBD2. The CDR3 totals 16 residues. J was trimmed by 8 bases and V by 3 bases; bases with no gene match: 8. The germline gives CDR1 LNHDA, CDR2 SQIVND (reference sequence). CDR3 nucleotides: TGTGCCAGTAGTATCCTACTAGCGGGAGGTCGGGATGAGCAGTTCTTC. As protein: CASSILLAGGRDEQFF. Looking up the rest from reference TRBV19 and TRBJ2-1 gives the full variable domain: DGGITQSPKYLFRKEGQNVTLSCEQNLNHDAMYWYRQDPGQGLRLIYYSQIVNDFQKGDIAEGYSVSREKKESFPLTVTSAQKNPTAFYLCASSILLAGGRDEQFFGPGTRLTVL.